Detailed here is one T cell receptor (beta chain). Its specificity is not known. This CDR3 contains 14 residues. The germline CDR1 and CDR2 sequences are MNHEY and SVGAGI. Germline trimming cut 4 bases from V and 6 bases from J; bases unmatched to any gene: 8. The assay was immunoSEQ multiplex PCR, and TCRdb's table has in-frame clones only and misses some. The sample has roughly 12,000 clones; roughly four fifths are singletons. This entry is derived from a study of PD-1 blockade in classical Hodgkin lymphoma. Study-wide context: With a 2-week interval, patients received intravenous nivolumab at 3 mg/kg.

Each and every patient relapsed after autologous stem cell transplantation, and patients got differing brentuximab vedotin exposure. The patients, who had relapsed/refractory classical Hodgkin lymphoma, achieved best responses of complete response, partial response or progressive disease. Study outcomes and limitations: CD8+ TCR diversity did not rise significantly by C4D1, unlike CD4+. Patients newly diagnosed and complete responders had comparable baseline diversity.

The chain combines TRBV6-5 with TRBJ2-5, with 7 bases aligning to TRBD1. The sequences come from peripheral blood mononuclear cells (PBMCs), collected at baseline. The TCR originated in a human donor with classical Hodgkin lymphoma. The CDR3 loop is CASSWDSRGKTQYF. Written as DNA, the CDR3 is TGTGCCAGCAGTTGGGATAGCAGGGGGAAGACCCAGTACTTC.